This T cell receptor beta chain was observed in a study of shared clonotypes between healthy human individuals. Sequencing used immunoSEQ multiplex PCR; TCRdb keeps in-frame clones, though not all of them. The table records millions of clones, over 85% of them present only once. Germline CDR1 is SGHRS and CDR2 is YFSETQ. Trimming removed 4 bases from V and 6 bases from J, with 18 bases in between. CDR3 length equals 15 residues. This receptor was identified in a man aged 18 to 29 in good health. The sequencing sample was made of naive CD4+ T cells sorted from blood. Subset indicated: CD45RA+ positively selected. This sequence joins TRBV5-1 and TRBJ2-3, with D possibly TRBD1 on 6 matching bases. Written as DNA, the CDR3 is TGCGCCAGCAGCCGGGACACTATTTCCGACGATACGCAGTATTTT. As protein: CASSRDTISDDTQYF. The full variable domain, with the rest looked up from reference TRBV5-1 and TRBJ2-3, is KAGVTQTPRYLIKTRGQQVTLSCSPISGHRSVSWYQQTPGQGLQFLFEYFSETQRNKGNFPGRFSGRQFSNSRSEMNVSTLELGDSALYLCASSRDTISDDTQYFGPGTRLTVL.